This T cell receptor (beta chain) was profiled in a study of technical replicates of blood from a handful of donors. Only in-frame clones appear in the TCRdb table, and some are missing; sequencing was by immunoSEQ multiplex PCR. Among some 62,000 clones, about 87% were seen once, and the ten largest hold 5% to 6.5%. Trimming cost V 5 bases and J 6 bases; bases outside gene matches: 16. This CDR3 contains 16 residues. Germline assignment: CDR1 SGHTA and CDR2 FQGNSA. The sequenced sample consisted of PBMCs. This TCR derives from a human donor in good health. Some clones in this sample may be carry-over from other donors' samples. The chain employs TRBV7-2 and TRBJ2-7, with 7 bases lining up with TRBD1. The CDR3 nucleotides are TGTGCCAGCAGCCCTAACGTTCCGGGACAGTTGAGCGAGCAGTACTTC. As protein: CASSPNVPGQLSEQYF.